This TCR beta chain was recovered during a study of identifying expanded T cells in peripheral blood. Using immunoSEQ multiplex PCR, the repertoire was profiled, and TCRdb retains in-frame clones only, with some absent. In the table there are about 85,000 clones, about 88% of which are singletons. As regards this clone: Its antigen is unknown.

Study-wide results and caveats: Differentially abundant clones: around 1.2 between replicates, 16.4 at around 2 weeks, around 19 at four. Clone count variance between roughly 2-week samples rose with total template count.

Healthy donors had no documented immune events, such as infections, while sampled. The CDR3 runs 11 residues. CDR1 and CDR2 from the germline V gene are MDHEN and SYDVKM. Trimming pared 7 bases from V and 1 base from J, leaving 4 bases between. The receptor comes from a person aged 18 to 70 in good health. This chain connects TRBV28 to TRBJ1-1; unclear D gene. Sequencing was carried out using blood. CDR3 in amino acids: CASIGNTEAFF. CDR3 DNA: TGTGCCAGCATCGGGAACACTGAAGCTTTCTTT.